A selection of T cell receptor beta chains follows, all from one sample in a study of OX40 agonist ivuxolimab in advanced cancers. Clones were read by immunoSEQ multiplex PCR, and TCRdb kept only the in-frame ones, dropping some. The data show 60,000 to 90,000 clones, roughly 84% seen once. Sequenced here: CD4+ or CD8+ T cells sorted from blood, sampled in a trial of the OX40 agonist ivuxolimab. Receptors originate from an adult with an advanced solid tumor such as melanoma, head and neck, liver or kidney cancer. Each CDR3 is given with its conserved first and last residue. D genes are given only for firm matches. Expanded clones are given a class, and other clones once, few, many or no size at all.

V	length	J	D	size	CDR3	DNA
TRBV18	16	TRBJ2-1	TRBD2	NA	CASSPRLAGGQNEQFF	TGTGCCAGCTCACCACGACTAGCGGGAGGCCAGAATGAGCAGTTCTTC
TRBV28	14	TRBJ1-2	NA	NA	CASSRGTDNYGYTF	TGTGCCAGCAGTCGCGGGACGGATAACTATGGCTACACCTTC
TRBV6-5	14	TRBJ1-1	NA	NA	CASISDGMNTEAFF	TGTGCCAGCATCTCGGACGGGATGAACACTGAAGCTTTCTTT
TRBV19	14	TRBJ1-5	NA	NA	CASKRGRSNQPQHF	TGTGCCAGTAAGAGAGGGAGGAGCAATCAGCCCCAGCATTTT
TRBV2	15	TRBJ1-5	TRBD1	NA	CASSAGQGGAQPQHF	TGTGCCAGCAGTGCGGGACAGGGGGGCGCTCAGCCCCAGCATTTT
TRBV27	16	TRBJ2-3	TRBD2	NA	CASSLRTSGLLDTQYF	TGTGCCAGCAGTCTTCGGACTAGCGGGCTCCTTGATACGCAGTATTTT
TRBV28	15	TRBJ2-5	NA	NA	CASSPEPGTTETQYF	TGTGCCAGCAGTCCCGAACCCGGGACAACCGAGACCCAGTACTTC
TRBV9	14	TRBJ2-7	TRBD1	once	CASSAAGGGYEQYF	TGTGCCAGCAGCGCCGCAGGGGGCGGCTACGAGCAGTACTTC
TRBV6-1	15	TRBJ2-7	NA	NA	CASTGAASDIYEQYF	TGTGCCAGCACCGGCGCTGCTAGCGACATCTACGAGCAGTACTTC
TRBV29-1	13	TRBJ1-2	NA	NA	CSVYYQGFSGYTF	TGCAGCGTTTACTACCAGGGGTTCTCTGGCTACACCTTC
TRBV4-3	13	TRBJ1-2	NA	NA	CASSQDSSYGYTF	TGCGCCAGCAGCCAAGATAGCTCCTATGGCTACACCTTC